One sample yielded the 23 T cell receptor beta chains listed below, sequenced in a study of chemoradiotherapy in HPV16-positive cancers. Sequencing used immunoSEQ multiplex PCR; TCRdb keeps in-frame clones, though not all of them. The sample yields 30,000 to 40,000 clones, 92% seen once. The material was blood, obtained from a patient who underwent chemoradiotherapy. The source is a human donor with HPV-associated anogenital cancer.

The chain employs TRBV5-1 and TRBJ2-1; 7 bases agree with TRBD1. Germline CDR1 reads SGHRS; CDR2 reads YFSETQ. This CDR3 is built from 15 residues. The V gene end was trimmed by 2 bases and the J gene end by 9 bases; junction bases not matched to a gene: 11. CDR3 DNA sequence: TGCGCCAGCAGCTTCCACCCAGATCGGGACAGTGAGCAGTTCTTC. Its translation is CASSFHPDRDSEQFF.

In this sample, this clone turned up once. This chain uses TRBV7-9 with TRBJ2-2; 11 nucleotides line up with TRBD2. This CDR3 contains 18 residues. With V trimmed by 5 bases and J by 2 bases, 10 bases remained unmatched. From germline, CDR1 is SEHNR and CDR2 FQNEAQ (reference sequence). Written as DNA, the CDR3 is TGTGCCAGCAGCCCGCGGTTAGCGGGGGGGAGTAACACCGGGGAGCTGTTTTTT. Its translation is CASSPRLAGGSNTGELFF.

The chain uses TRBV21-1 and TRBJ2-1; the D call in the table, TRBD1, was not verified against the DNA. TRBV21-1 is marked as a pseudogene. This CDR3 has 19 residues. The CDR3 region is CASSKEGRGDYYPYNEQFF. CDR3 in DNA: TGTGCCAGCAGCAAGGAAGGCAGGGGAGACTACTACCCCTACAATGAGCAGTTCTTC.

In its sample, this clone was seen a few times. DNA of the CDR3: TGCGCCAGCAGCTGGGGACAGGGGGCACGGAATTCACCCCTCCACTTT. This encodes CASSWGQGARNSPLHF. This chain connects TRBV5-1 to TRBJ1-6; 12 positions agree with TRBD1. Looked up from germline, CDR1 is SGHRS and CDR2 is YFSETQ. The CDR3 runs to 16 residues. The V and J ends lost 3 bases and 7 bases, in that order; junction bases with no gene match: 5.

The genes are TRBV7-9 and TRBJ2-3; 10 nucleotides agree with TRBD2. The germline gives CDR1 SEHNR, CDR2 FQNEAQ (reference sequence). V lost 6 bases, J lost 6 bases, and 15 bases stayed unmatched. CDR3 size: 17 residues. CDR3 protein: CASRFKTSGESWDTQYF. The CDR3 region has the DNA TGTGCCAGCAGGTTTAAAACTAGCGGGGAGTCTTGGGATACGCAGTATTTT.

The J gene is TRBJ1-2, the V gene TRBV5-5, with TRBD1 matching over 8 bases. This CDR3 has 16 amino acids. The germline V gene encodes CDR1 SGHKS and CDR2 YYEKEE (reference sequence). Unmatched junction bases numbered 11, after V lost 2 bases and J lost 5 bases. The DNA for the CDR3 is TGTGCCAGCAGCTTAGTAGGAACAGGGGGTCCTTATGGCTACACCTTC. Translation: CASSLVGTGGPYGYTF.

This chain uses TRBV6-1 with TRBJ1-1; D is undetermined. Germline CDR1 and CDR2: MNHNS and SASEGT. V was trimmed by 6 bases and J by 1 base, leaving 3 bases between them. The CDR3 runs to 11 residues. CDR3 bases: TGTGCCAGCAGGGAGAACACTGAAGCTTTCTTT. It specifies CASRENTEAFF.

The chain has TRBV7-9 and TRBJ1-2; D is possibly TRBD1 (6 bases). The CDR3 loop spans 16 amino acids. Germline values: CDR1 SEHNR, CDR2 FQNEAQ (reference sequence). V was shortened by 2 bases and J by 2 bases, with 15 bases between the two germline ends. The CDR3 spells CASSLMFAGENYGYTF. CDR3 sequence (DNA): TGTGCCAGCAGCTTAATGTTTGCAGGGGAGAACTATGGCTACACCTTC.

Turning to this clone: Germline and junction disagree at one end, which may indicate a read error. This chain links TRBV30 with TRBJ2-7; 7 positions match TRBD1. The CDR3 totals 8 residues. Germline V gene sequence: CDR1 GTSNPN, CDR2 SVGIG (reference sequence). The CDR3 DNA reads TGTGCCTGGAAAAGGGGGCCCTTC. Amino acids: CAWKRGPF. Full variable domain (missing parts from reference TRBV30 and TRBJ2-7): SQTIHQWPATLVQPVGSPLSLECTVEGTSNPNLYWYRQAAGRGLQLLFYSVGIGQISSEVPQNLSASRPQDRQFILSSKKLLLSDSGFYLCAWKRGPFGPGTRLTVT.

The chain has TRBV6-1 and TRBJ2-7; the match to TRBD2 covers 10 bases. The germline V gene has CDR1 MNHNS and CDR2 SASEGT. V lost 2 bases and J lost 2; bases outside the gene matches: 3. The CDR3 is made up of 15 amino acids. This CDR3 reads CASSELAGATYEQYF. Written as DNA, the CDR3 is TGTGCCAGCAGTGAACTAGCGGGGGCTACCTACGAGCAGTACTTC.

The CDR3 coding sequence is TGCGCCAGCAGCTTGGAAGGGACCCAAAACACAGATACGCAGTATTTT. Amino acid sequence: CASSLEGTQNTDTQYF. V usage is TRBV5-1 and J usage is TRBJ2-3; D could derive from TRBD1 or TRBD2 (5 bases each). Germline CDR1 is SGHRS and CDR2 is YFSETQ. V was cut by 0 bases and J by 2 bases, with 13 bases left in between. This CDR3 contains 16 residues.

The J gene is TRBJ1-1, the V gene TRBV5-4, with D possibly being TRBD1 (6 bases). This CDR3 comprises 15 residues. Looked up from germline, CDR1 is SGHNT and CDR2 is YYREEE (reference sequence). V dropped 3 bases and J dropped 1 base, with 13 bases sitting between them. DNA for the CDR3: TGTGCCAGCAGCTACGACGGACAGACGAACACTGAAGCTTTCTTT. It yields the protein CASSYDGQTNTEAFF.

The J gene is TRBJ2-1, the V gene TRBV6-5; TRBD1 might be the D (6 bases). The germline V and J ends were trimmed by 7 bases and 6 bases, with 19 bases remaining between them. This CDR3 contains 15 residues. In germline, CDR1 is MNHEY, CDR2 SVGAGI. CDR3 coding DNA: TGTGCCAGCACCCGAACAGGGCGTCAGGTCAATGAGCAGTTCTTC. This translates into CASTRTGRQVNEQFF.

The CDR3 coding sequence is TGCAGCGTTGAAGAGAGGTTAAATGAAAAACTGTTTTTT. Residues: CSVEERLNEKLFF. The chain recombines TRBV29-1 with TRBJ1-4; no reliable D call. From germline, CDR1 is SQVTM and CDR2 ANQGSEA. The V end lost 0 bases, the J end lost 5 bases, and 7 bases lay between the germline ends. The CDR3 runs 13 residues.

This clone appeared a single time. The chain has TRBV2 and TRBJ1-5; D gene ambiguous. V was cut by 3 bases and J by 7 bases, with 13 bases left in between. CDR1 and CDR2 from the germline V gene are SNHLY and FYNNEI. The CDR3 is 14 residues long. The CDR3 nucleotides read TGTGCCAGCAGTGAGGAGGCCTTTAGACAGCCCCAGCATTTT. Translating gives CASSEEAFRQPQHF.

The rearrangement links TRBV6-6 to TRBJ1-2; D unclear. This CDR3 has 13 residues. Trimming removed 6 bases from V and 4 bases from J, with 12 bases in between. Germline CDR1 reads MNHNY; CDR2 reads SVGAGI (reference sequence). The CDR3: CASSSGPGYGYTF. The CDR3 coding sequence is TGTGCCAGCAGCTCAGGACCTGGCTATGGCTACACCTTC.

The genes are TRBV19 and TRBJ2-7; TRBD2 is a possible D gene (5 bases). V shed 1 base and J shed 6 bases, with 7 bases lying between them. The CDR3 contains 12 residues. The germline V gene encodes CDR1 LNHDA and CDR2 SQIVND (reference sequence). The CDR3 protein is CASSIAGSEQYF. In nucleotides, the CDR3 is TGTGCCAGTAGTATAGCGGGGTCCGAGCAGTACTTC.

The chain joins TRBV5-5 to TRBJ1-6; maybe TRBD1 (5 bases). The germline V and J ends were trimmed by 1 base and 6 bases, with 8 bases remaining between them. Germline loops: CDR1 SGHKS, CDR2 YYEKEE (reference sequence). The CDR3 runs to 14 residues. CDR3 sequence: CASSLRQFNSPLHF. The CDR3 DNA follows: TGTGCCAGCAGCTTGAGACAGTTTAATTCACCCCTCCACTTT.

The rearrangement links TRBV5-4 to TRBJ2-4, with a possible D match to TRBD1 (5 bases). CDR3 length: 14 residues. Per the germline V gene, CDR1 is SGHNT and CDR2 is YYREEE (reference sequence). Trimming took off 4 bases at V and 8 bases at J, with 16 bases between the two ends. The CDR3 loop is CASSHPGKRDIQYF. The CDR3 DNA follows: TGTGCCAGCAGCCACCCAGGGAAAAGGGACATTCAGTACTTC.

Here the CDR3 DNA reads TGCGCCAGCAGTGAGGATAGGTATACCTACAATGAGCAGTTCTTC. Its translation: CASSEDRYTYNEQFF. The chain employs TRBV10-2 and TRBJ2-1, with D hard to call. The CDR3 is 15 amino acids. CDR1 is WSHSY, CDR2 SAAADI, per germline. V shed 2 bases and J shed 2 bases, with 10 bases lying between them.

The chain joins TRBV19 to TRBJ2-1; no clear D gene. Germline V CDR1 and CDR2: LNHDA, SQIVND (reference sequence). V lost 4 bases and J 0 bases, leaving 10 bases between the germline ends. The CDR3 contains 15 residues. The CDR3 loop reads CASSTPWSSYNEQFF. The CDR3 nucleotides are TGTGCCAGTAGTACGCCCTGGAGCTCCTACAATGAGCAGTTCTTC.

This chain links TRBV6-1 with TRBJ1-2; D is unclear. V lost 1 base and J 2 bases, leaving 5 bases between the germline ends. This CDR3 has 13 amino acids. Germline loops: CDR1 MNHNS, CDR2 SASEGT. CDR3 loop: CASSEVRNYGYTF. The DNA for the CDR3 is TGTGCCAGCAGTGAAGTACGGAACTATGGCTACACCTTC.

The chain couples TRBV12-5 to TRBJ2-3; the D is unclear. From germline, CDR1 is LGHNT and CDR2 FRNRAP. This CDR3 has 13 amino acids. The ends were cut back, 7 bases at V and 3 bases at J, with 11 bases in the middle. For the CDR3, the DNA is TGTGCTAGTGCCCTCCGTCCGACAGATACGCAGTATTTT. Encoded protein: CASALRPTDTQYF.